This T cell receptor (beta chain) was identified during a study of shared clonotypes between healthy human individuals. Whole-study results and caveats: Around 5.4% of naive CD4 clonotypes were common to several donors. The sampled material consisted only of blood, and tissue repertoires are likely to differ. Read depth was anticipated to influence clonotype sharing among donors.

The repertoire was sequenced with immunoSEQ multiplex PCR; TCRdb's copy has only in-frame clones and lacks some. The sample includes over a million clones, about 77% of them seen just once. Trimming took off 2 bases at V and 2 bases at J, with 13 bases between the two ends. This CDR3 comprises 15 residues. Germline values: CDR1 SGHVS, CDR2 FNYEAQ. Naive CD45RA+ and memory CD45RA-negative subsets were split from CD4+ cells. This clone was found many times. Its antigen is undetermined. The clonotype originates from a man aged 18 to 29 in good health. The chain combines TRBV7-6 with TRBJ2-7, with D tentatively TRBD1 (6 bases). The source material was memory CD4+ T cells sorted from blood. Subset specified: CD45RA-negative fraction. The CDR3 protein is CASSLYAGDTYEQYF. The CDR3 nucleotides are TGTGCCAGCAGCTTATATGCAGGGGATACCTACGAGCAGTACTTC.